This TCR beta chain was recovered during a study of shared clonotypes between healthy human individuals. Naive CD8 cells comprised CD45RO-negative, CCR7-positively selected cells, excluding terminally differentiated effector memory CD45RA+ cells. The CDR3 totals 14 residues. Per germline, CDR1 MNHNS and CDR2 SASEGT. The V end lost 4 bases, the J end lost 0 bases, and 7 bases lay between the germline ends. Some clones are missing from TCRdb's copy, which holds only in-frame ones; the method was immunoSEQ multiplex PCR. The table includes 1.5 million to 2.5 million clones, over 85% detected once. This TCR derives from a man between 18 and 29 years old in good health. The genes are TRBV6-1 and TRBJ2-1; D not resolved. The specimen sequenced was naive CD8+ T cells sorted from blood. CDR3 loop: CASSGSSSYNEQFF. For the CDR3, the DNA is TGTGCCAGCAGTGGATCCAGCTCCTACAATGAGCAGTTCTTC.